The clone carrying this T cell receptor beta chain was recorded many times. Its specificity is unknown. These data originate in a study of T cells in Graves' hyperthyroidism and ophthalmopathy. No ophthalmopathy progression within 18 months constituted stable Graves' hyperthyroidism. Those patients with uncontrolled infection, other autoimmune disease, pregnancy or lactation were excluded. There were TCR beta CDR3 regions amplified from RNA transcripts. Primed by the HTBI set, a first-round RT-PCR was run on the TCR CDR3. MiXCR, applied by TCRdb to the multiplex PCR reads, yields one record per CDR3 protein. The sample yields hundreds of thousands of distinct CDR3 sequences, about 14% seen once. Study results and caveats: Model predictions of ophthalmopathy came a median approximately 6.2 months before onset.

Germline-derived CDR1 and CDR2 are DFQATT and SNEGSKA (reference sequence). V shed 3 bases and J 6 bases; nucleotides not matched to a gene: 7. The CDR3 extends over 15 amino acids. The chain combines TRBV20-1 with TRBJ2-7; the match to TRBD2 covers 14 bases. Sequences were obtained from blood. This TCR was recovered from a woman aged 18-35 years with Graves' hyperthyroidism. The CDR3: CSARTSGRARVEQYF. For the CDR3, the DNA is TGCAGTGCTAGGACTAGCGGGAGGGCCCGGGTCGAGCAGTACTTC.